Here is one T cell receptor beta chain with its context. Its antigen is not known. The data are from a study of cytomegalovirus exposure and HLA in healthy donors. Findings and limits, study-wide: Reports state that TCR beta sequences accurately predicted most subjects' HLA-A and HLA-B alleles. The later analysis indicated that the majority of CMV-associated TCR beta chains appeared HLA-restricted. Altogether, 160 or so TCR beta chains were recorded as cytomegalovirus-associated.

V gave up 0 bases and J gave up 2 bases, with 11 bases separating them. CDR1 and CDR2 (germline): LNHNV, YYDKDF (reference sequence). This CDR3 has 16 residues. The PCR contained 60 Vbeta and 13 Jbeta primers. Profiled with immunoSEQ multiplex PCR; TCRdb holds only in-frame clones, not every one. The sample's table shows some 200,000 clones. The chain links TRBV15 to TRBJ2-1; D may be TRBD2 (6 bases). The sample was PBMCs. The source of this sequence is a girl aged 2-10 years in good health and CMV-seropositive. The CDR3, as DNA: TGTGCCACCAGCAGAGATAAGGAGGGACCCTACAATGAGCAGTTCTTC. It codes for CATSRDKEGPYNEQFF.